The clone carrying this T cell receptor (beta chain) was seen once. Its target is not known. This sample is drawn from a study of cytomegalovirus exposure and HLA in healthy donors. Across the study: Caucasian-associated ancestry cluster membership applied to about 83% of nearly 400 genotyped donors.

V lost 2 bases and J lost 3; bases outside the gene matches: 5. The CDR3 spans 14 residues. The germline V gene has CDR1 SGHRS and CDR2 YFSETQ. 60 Vbeta and 13 Jbeta primers were used in PCR. Sequenced by immunoSEQ multiplex PCR; TCRdb stores in-frame clones only, minus some. This repertoire shows 120,000 or so clones, over 60% found once; its top ten account for approximately 6.5%. Notes on the study in general: Later on, an analysis tied 15,000 or so TCR beta sequences to HLA alleles at 0.05 false discovery rate. The authors later linked a missense DCLRE1C variant to TCR beta V- and J-gene trimming. Cytomegalovirus-associated TCR beta chains were listed, numbering 164.

The sequence derives from a woman aged 40 to 50 in good health and CMV-seronegative. J is TRBJ2-7 and V is TRBV5-1; 7 positions agree with TRBD1. Sequenced input: PBMCs. CDR3 sequence: CASSFTGALYEQYF. The CDR3 DNA follows: TGCGCCAGCAGCTTCACAGGGGCCCTCTACGAGCAGTACTTC.